This is a list of T cell receptor beta chains from one sample in a study of regulatory T cells in long-lasting Graves disease. TCRdb reprocessed the multiplex PCR reads via MiXCR and lists one record per CDR3 protein. Of 450,000 to 700,000 distinct CDR3 sequences in the sample, 13% were seen once. The data were also submitted as part of a second study, on T cells in Graves' hyperthyroidism and ophthalmopathy.

The sequences come from peripheral blood mononuclear cells (PBMCs), collected at new diagnosis, from a patient treated with antithyroid drugs. The origin of the receptors is a man between 25 and 39 years old with Graves disease. CDR3s include the opening cysteine and the closing phenylalanine or tryptophan.

J,V,CDR3
TRBJ1-2,TRBV29-1,CSVEGDRRGGYTF
TRBJ2-1,TRBV24-1,CATSDLGTGRGNEQFF
TRBJ1-1,TRBV7-9,CASSAPGTGLTEAFF
TRBJ2-1,TRBV27,CASSLMGGDQTGYNEQFF
TRBJ2-5,TRBV7-8,CASSQGQGNHETQYF
TRBJ2-7,TRBV13,CASSLGLGTGLREQYF
TRBJ2-7,TRBV7-8,CASRTGEDYEQYF
TRBJ2-1,TRBV27,CASSLWMGTGLYNEQFF
TRBJ2-2,TRBV4-1,CASSQDLSIPGELFF
TRBJ2-7,TRBV25-1,CASGSYEQYF
TRBJ1-2,TRBV30,CASRGDRGYGYTF
TRBJ2-5,TRBV2,CASSETSRETQYF
TRBJ2-7,TRBV14,CASSPPPISYEQYF
TRBJ1-2,TRBV7-9,CASSLAGGVRLYYGYTF
TRBJ2-5,TRBV2,CASSGVWGQGTQETQYF
TRBJ2-7,TRBV7-2,CASSLSFYEQYF
TRBJ1-5,TRBV27,CASSAAGLRNQPQHF
TRBJ1-1,TRBV6-1,CASSWTGAAEAFF
TRBJ2-1,TRBV27,CASSFFGSEQFF
TRBJ2-5,TRBV20-1,CSASVSGLQETQYF
TRBJ2-7,TRBV12-3/TRBV12-4,CASSRLAGNEQYF
TRBJ2-6,TRBV28,CASRTGPRTGANVLTF
TRBJ2-6,TRBV29-1,CSVDTGSGANVLTF